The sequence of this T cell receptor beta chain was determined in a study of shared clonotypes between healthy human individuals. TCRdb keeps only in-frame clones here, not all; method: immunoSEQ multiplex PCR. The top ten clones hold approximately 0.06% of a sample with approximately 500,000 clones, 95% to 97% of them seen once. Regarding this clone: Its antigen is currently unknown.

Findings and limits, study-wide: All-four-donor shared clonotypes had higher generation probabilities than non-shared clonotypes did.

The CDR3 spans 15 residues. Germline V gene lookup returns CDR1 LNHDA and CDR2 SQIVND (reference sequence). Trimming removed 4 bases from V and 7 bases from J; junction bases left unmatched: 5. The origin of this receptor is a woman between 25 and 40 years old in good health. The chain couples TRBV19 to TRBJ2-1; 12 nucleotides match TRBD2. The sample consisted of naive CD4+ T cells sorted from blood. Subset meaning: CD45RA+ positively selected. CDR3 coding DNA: TGTGCCAGTAGTACGACTAGCGGGAGTGCTAATGAGCAGTTCTTC. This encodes CASSTTSGSANEQFF.